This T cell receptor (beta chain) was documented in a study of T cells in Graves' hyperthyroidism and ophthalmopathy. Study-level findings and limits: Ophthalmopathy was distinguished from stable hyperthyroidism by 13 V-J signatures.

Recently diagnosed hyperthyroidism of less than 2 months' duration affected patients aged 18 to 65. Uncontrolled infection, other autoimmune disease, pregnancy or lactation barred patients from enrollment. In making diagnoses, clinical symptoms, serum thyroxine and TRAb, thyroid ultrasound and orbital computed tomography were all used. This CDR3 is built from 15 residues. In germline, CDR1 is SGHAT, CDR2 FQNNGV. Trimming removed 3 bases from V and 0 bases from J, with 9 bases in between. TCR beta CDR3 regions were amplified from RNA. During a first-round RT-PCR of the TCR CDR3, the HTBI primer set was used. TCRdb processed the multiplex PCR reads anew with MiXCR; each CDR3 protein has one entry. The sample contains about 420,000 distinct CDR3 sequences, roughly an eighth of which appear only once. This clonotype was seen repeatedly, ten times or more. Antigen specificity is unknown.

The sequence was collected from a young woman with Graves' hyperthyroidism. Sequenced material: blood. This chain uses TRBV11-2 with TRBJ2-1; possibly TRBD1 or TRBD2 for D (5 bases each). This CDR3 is CASSLGVHSYNEQFF. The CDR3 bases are TGTGCCAGCAGCTTGGGGGTCCACTCCTACAATGAGCAGTTCTTC.